This TCR beta chain originates from a study of T cell responses to AZD1222 COVID-19 vaccine. The V segment lost 4 bases and the J segment 1 base; nucleotides outside the gene matches: 8. The germline V gene encodes CDR1 MDHEN and CDR2 SYDVKM. The length of the CDR3 is 16 residues. Concerning this clone: The antigen remains unidentified.

Repertoires were generated with immunoSEQ multiplex PCR, while TCRdb's copy carries only in-frame clones and drops some. The table has about 120,000 clones, approximately 85% seen once; the top ten hold around 6.2%. Study-level results: A mostly white British donor set with more females was recruited, and clonal diversity was possibly underestimated. Repertoires were collected only later (after the peak T cell response had occurred). At 160-218 and 743-854, vaccine-associated CD4 TCRs were dominant, and they spanned spike. Recipients of two AZD1222 doses showed rising Spike-specific TCR breadth and depth.

The V and J genes are TRBV28 and TRBJ1-2, with 8 bases matching TRBD1. This sequence was found in an adult in good health. The sample here was peripheral blood, taken on day 0 of AZD1222 vaccination. Written as DNA, the CDR3 is TGTGCCAGCAGTTCACCGTTAGGACAGGGTAACTATGGCTACACCTTC. Translation: CASSSPLGQGNYGYTF.